Each of the 25 T cell receptor beta chains below was sequenced from the same sample in a study of cytomegalovirus exposure and HLA in healthy donors. PCR amplification relied on 60 Vbeta primers (plus 13 Jbeta primers). The method was immunoSEQ multiplex PCR; TCRdb's version includes in-frame clones alone and lacks a portion of them. Of about 180,000 clones listed, around 74% were seen once; the top ten hold around 2.4%. Input material: PBMCs. The receptors stem from a female donor in good health and CMV-seronegative.

In DNA form, the CDR3 reads TGTGCCAGCAGTAATCAGGGGGCTGCGTCACGGAACACTGAAGCTTTCTTT. The encoded protein is CASSNQGAASRNTEAFF. J is TRBJ1-1 and V is TRBV2; 8 bases agree with TRBD1. The trim removed 5 bases at V and 1 base at J, leaving 12 bases unmatched. The length of the CDR3 is 17 residues. Germline values: CDR1 SNHLY, CDR2 FYNNEI.

The rearrangement joins TRBV25-1 to TRBJ2-5; 9 bases agree with TRBD2. Germline V CDR1 and CDR2: MGHDK, SYGVNS. J lost 5 bases, V lost 2 bases, and 6 bases had no gene match. The CDR3 is 15 amino acids. In DNA form, the CDR3 reads TGTGCCAGCAGTGAAGAAGGCGGGAGGGGGGAGACCCAGTACTTC. Protein: CASSEEGGRGETQYF.

The rearrangement links TRBV11-2 to TRBJ2-7; 10 bases align to TRBD2. The V and J ends lost 5 bases and 4 bases, in that order; junction bases with no gene match: 11. The CDR3 sequence is 16 residues long. Germline values: CDR1 SGHAT, CDR2 FQNNGV. The CDR3 DNA reads TGTGCCAGCAGCGCAAGCGGGGTAGCGGGAGGATACGAGCAGTACTTC. Its translation: CASSASGVAGGYEQYF. Complete variable domain (other parts from reference TRBV11-2 and TRBJ2-7): EAGVAQSPRYKIIEKRQSVAFWCNPISGHATLYWYQQILGQGPKLLIQFQNNGVVDDSQLPKDRFSAERLKGVDSTLKIQPAKLEDSAVYLCASSASGVAGGYEQYFGPGTRLTVT.

V is TRBV7-3 and J is TRBJ2-7, with TRBD1 identical over 9 bases. The length of the CDR3 is 16 residues. Trimming removed 5 bases from V and 4 bases from J; junction bases left unmatched: 12. Germline CDR1 and CDR2: SGHTA and FQGTGA. CDR3 bases: TGTGCCAGCAGCCAGAGGGGTGGACAGGGGCATTACGAGCAGTACTTC. Protein sequence: CASSQRGGQGHYEQYF.

The chain employs TRBV5-1 and TRBJ2-2, with a possible D match to TRBD1 (5 bases). Germline lookup yields CDR1 SGHRS and CDR2 YFSETQ. V shed 3 bases and J shed 2 bases, with 14 bases lying between them. This CDR3 spans 16 amino acids. CDR3 loop: CASSSKGSSNTGELFF. In DNA, the CDR3 is TGCGCCAGCAGCTCAAAGGGGTCTAGTAACACCGGGGAGCTGTTTTTT.

This chain connects TRBV29-1 to TRBJ2-1; 13 bases agree with TRBD2. The CDR3 loop spans 17 amino acids. Per germline, CDR1 SQVTM and CDR2 ANQGSEA. Trimming took 7 bases from V and 8 from J; bases not matched to a gene: 17. The CDR3 bases are TGCAGCGCCAGGGTCCTGAACAGACTAGCGGGGGGAGATGAGCAGTTCTTC. It translates to CSARVLNRLAGGDEQFF.

This clone has a handful of counts. The V and J genes are TRBV19 and TRBJ1-2; 8 positions agree with TRBD1. J gave up 4 bases and V 5 bases, and 15 bases lay outside the gene matches. CDR3 length equals 17 residues. Germline assignment: CDR1 LNHDA and CDR2 SQIVND (reference sequence). The CDR3 DNA reads as TGTGCCAGTAGTGAAGCCGGTGACAGGGGCTTGATCTATGGCTACACCTTC. This codes for CASSEAGDRGLIYGYTF.

V usage is TRBV28 and J usage is TRBJ2-3; 13 bases agree with TRBD2. Germline-derived CDR1 and CDR2 are MDHEN and SYDVKM. The ends lost 5 bases at V and 5 bases at J; junction bases unmatched: 10. The CDR3 contains 17 residues. The chain's CDR3 is CASSLGLAGSRGDTQYF. CDR3 DNA sequence: TGTGCCAGCAGTCTGGGACTAGCGGGATCGCGGGGAGATACGCAGTATTTT.

The V and J genes are TRBV19 and TRBJ2-1; TRBD2 agrees at 7 bases. J lost 3 bases, V lost 6 bases, and 5 bases had no gene match. The CDR3 length is 14 residues. Looked up from germline, CDR1 is LNHDA and CDR2 is SQIVND (reference sequence). The CDR3 loop is CASRGLGDYNEQFF. In DNA form, the CDR3 reads TGTGCCAGTAGAGGACTAGGGGACTACAATGAGCAGTTCTTC.

The chain carries TRBV4-3 and TRBJ1-1; D uncertain. Trimming took off 4 bases at V and 1 base at J, with 13 bases between the two ends. Germline lookup yields CDR1 LGHNA and CDR2 YSLEER. The CDR3 is 15 residues long. CDR3 nucleotide sequence: TGCGCCAGCAGCCTCCACAGAAACCCGAACACTGAAGCTTTCTTT. Amino acids: CASSLHRNPNTEAFF.

The sample holds a few counts of this clone. V gene TRBV30 combines with J gene TRBJ1-1; D is perhaps TRBD1 (6 bases). V was cut by 0 bases and J by 8 bases, with 13 bases left in between. The CDR3 has 13 amino acids. Per germline, CDR1 GTSNPN and CDR2 SVGIG (reference sequence). The CDR3 DNA is TGTGCCTGGAGTGTACGAGGGGGAGCCGAAGCTTTCTTT. Protein product: CAWSVRGGAEAFF.

The chain has TRBV30 and TRBJ2-5; D is possibly TRBD1 (6 bases). The assigned J gene may be wrong: the sequence end matches TRBJ2-7 better. Looked up from germline, CDR1 is GTSNPN and CDR2 is SVGIG (reference sequence). This CDR3 comprises 13 residues. CDR3 in DNA: TGTGCCTGGAGTACGGGACAAAGCTACGAGCAGTACTTC. This codes for CAWSTGQSYEQYF.

V gene TRBV5-1 combines with J gene TRBJ2-3, with 7 bases aligning to TRBD1. The germline V gene encodes CDR1 SGHRS and CDR2 YFSETQ. J gave up 4 bases and V 4 bases, and 15 bases lay outside the gene matches. This CDR3 has 17 amino acids. The CDR3 spells CASSRSPRQGVADTQYF. The CDR3 DNA is TGCGCCAGCAGCCGATCGCCCCGACAGGGAGTGGCAGATACGCAGTATTTT.

The rearrangement links TRBV18 to TRBJ2-5; D unresolved. Looked up from germline, CDR1 is KGHSH and CDR2 is LQKENI. V lost 2 bases to trimming and J lost 2 bases, with 6 bases between them. The CDR3 is made up of 13 amino acids. The CDR3 sequence: CASSPYRQETQYF. DNA for the CDR3: TGTGCCAGCTCACCATACAGACAAGAGACCCAGTACTTC.

The gene calls are TRBV7-2 and TRBJ2-5, with 9 bases matching TRBD2. The length of the CDR3 is 16 residues. In germline, CDR1 is SGHTA, CDR2 FQGNSA. J lost 7 bases, V lost 5 bases, and 14 bases had no gene match. This CDR3 is CASSRGPGTAGGTQYF. The DNA of the CDR3 is TGTGCCAGCAGCCGCGGGCCCGGGACAGCGGGGGGGACCCAGTACTTC.

Only one count was recorded for this clone. J is TRBJ2-3 and V is TRBV7-9, with a tentative D call TRBD1 (5 bases). CDR3 length equals 13 residues. Trimming left V 5 bases short and J 2 bases short, with 8 bases between. Germline V gene sequence: CDR1 SEHNR, CDR2 FQNEAQ (reference sequence). CDR3: CASSPRVTDTQYF. Written as DNA, the CDR3 is TGTGCCAGCAGCCCCAGGGTCACAGATACGCAGTATTTT.

The genes are TRBV21-1 and TRBJ2-7; TRBD1 is the table's D call, not checked against the DNA. TRBV21-1 is noted as a pseudogene. The CDR3 runs to 15 residues. CDR3 in amino acids: CASSKGDRFAYEQYF. The CDR3 coding sequence is TGTGCCAGCAGCAAAGGGGACAGGTTCGCCTACGAGCAGTACTTC.

The genes are TRBV28 and TRBJ1-2, with 8 bases that match TRBD1. Per the germline V gene, CDR1 is MDHEN and CDR2 is SYDVKM. After removal of 5 bases from V and 0 bases from J, the junction contained 8 bases not matched to a gene. There are 16 residues in the CDR3. The CDR3, as DNA: TGTGCCAGCAGTGCCCCGACAGGGGCTCCTAACTATGGCTACACCTTC. It encodes CASSAPTGAPNYGYTF.

This chain uses TRBV30 with TRBJ2-7; 8 bases fit TRBD1. The CDR3 contains 14 residues. Germline V lookup: CDR1 GTSNPN, CDR2 SVGIG (reference sequence). The V gene end was trimmed by 3 bases and the J gene end by 2 bases; junction bases not matched to a gene: 6. The CDR3 nucleotides are TGTGCCTGGAGAGCGGACAGGGAAGCCTACGAGCAGTACTTC. The encoded protein is CAWRADREAYEQYF.

The chain has TRBV7-9 and TRBJ2-1; D is undetermined. CDR1 SEHNR and CDR2 FQNEAQ come from the germline V gene (reference sequence). There are 13 residues in the CDR3. Trimming removed 7 bases at V and 12 bases at J, with 19 bases between. CDR3 sequence reads: CASIKTGVGGQFF. CDR3 in DNA: TGTGCCAGCATCAAGACGGGTGTGGGTGGGCAGTTCTTC.

The rearrangement links TRBV6-5 to TRBJ1-2; 7 positions agree with TRBD1. The CDR3 is made up of 13 amino acids. Germline lookup yields CDR1 MNHEY and CDR2 SVGAGI. The trim removed 7 bases at V and 7 bases at J, leaving 9 bases unmatched. The chain's CDR3 is CASISPTGIGYTF. The CDR3 bases are TGTGCCAGCATTAGCCCGACAGGGATTGGCTACACCTTC.

The chain combines TRBV6-1 with TRBJ1-5, with TRBD1 matching 7 bases. The J segment lost 4 bases and the V segment lost 2 bases, leaving 11 bases of the junction unmatched. Germline V gives CDR1 MNHNS, CDR2 SASEGT. The CDR3 covers 17 residues. For the CDR3, the DNA is TGTGCCAGCAGTGAAATCTGGACAGGTCGAGGGAATCAGCCCCAGCATTTT. This codes for CASSEIWTGRGNQPQHF.

This clone was picked up one time. The chain has TRBV29-1 and TRBJ2-6; 7 nucleotides align to TRBD1. Germline V gene sequence: CDR1 SQVTM, CDR2 ANQGSEA. J was trimmed by 0 bases and V by 4 bases; bases with no gene match: 3. This CDR3 spans 15 amino acids. CDR3 in amino acids: CSVAGQPSGANVLTF. The CDR3 DNA reads as TGCAGCGTTGCGGGACAGCCCTCTGGGGCCAACGTCCTGACTTTC.

The chain recombines TRBV5-5 with TRBJ2-1; 10 bases are shared with TRBD1. Germline trimming cut 0 bases from V and 9 bases from J; bases unmatched to any gene: 3. There are 14 residues in the CDR3. Germline V gives CDR1 SGHKS, CDR2 YYEKEE (reference sequence). The CDR3 DNA sequence: TGTGCCAGCAGCTTGGGGACAGGGGGGACTGAGCAGTTCTTC. Protein sequence: CASSLGTGGTEQFF.

The rearrangement links TRBV11-1 to TRBJ2-7, with D possibly matching TRBD1 (6 bases). The germline V gene encodes CDR1 SGHAT and CDR2 FQDESV (reference sequence). This CDR3 region has 14 residues. Trimming pared 3 bases from V and 4 bases from J, leaving 13 bases between. The CDR3, as DNA: TGTGCCAGCAGCTTCCCAGGGGAAGGATACGAGCAGTACTTC. Its translation is CASSFPGEGYEQYF.